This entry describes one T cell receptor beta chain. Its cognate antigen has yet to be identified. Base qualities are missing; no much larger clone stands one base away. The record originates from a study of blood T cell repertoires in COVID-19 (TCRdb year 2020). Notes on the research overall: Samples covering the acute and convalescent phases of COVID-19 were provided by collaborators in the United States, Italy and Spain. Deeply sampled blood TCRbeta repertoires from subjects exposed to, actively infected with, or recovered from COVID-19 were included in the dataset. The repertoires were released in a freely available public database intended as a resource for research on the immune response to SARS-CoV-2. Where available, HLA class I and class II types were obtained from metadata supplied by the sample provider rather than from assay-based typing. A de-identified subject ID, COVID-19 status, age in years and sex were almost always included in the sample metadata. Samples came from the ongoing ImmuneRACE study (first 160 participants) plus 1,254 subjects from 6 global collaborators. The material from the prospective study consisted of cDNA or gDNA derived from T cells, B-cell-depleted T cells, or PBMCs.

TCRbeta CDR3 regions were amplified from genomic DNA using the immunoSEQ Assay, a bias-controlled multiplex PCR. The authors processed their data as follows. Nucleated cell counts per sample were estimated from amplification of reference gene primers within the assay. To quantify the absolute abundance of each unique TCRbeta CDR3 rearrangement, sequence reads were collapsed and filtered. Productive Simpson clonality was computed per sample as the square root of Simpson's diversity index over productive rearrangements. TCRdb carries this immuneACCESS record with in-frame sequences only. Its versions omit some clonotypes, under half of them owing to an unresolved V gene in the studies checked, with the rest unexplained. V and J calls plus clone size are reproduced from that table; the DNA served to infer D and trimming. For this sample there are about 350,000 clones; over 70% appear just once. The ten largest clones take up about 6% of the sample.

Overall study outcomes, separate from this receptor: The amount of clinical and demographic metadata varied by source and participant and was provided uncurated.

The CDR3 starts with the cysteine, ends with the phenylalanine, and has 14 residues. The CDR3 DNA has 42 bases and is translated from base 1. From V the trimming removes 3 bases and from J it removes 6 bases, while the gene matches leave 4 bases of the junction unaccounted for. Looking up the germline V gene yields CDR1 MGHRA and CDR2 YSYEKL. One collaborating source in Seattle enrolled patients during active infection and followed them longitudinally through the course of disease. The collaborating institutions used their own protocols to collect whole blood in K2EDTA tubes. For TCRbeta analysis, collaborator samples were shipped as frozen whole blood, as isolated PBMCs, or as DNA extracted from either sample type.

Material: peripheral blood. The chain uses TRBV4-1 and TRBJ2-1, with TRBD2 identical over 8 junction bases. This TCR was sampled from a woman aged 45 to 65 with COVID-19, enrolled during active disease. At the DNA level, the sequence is TGCGCCAGCAGCCAGGGACTAGGGGTCAATGAGCAGTTCTTC. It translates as CASSQGLGVNEQFF.